Below, one T cell receptor beta chain is given with its context. These data originate in a study of T-cell reconstitution after alpha-beta-depleted transplantation in children. The library targeted TCRbeta and was prepared with unique molecular identifiers. TCRdb reanalysed the PCR reads using MiXCR and keeps one entry per CDR3 protein. The sample yields 330,000 or so distinct CDR3 sequences, around a tenth seen once. The TCR originated in a human donor who donated a stem cell graft to a child with acute lymphoblastic leukemia. Specimen: PBMCs from the stem cell graft donor, collected from the stem cell graft.

CDR3 region: CSARDWRGGTEAFF. The CDR3 nucleotides read TGCAGTGCTAGAGATTGGCGGGGGGGTACTGAAGCTTTCTTT. The genes are TRBV20-1 and TRBJ1-1; maybe TRBD1 (5 bases). This CDR3 comprises 14 residues. The V end was cut by 0 bases, the J end by 5 bases, with 13 bases between. Germline V lookup: CDR1 DFQATT, CDR2 SNEGSKA (reference sequence).